The entry that follows covers one T cell receptor beta chain sequence. The junction differs from germline at one of its ends, possibly a read error. This sample was taken from a study of blood T cells in healthy people across ages. The authors ran a second PCR of about 6 to 11 cycles using a sample-barcoded 5' primer and a J-beta primer mix. TCRdb ran MiXCR on the 5' RACE reads and lists one entry per CDR3 protein. This repertoire shows roughly 900,000 distinct CDR3 sequences, roughly 43% found once; its top ten account for 10% to 15%. The CDR3 totals 15 residues. Looked up from germline, CDR1 is DFQATT and CDR2 is SNEGSKA (reference sequence).

The sequenced material came from blood. This chain uses TRBV20-1 with TRBJ2-1, with a possible D match to TRBD2 (6 bases). The origin of this receptor is a man under 40 in good health. CDR3 DNA sequence: TGCAGTGCTAGGCGGGATGCTCGCTCCTACAATGAGCAGTTTTTC. This codes for CSARRDARSYNEQFF.